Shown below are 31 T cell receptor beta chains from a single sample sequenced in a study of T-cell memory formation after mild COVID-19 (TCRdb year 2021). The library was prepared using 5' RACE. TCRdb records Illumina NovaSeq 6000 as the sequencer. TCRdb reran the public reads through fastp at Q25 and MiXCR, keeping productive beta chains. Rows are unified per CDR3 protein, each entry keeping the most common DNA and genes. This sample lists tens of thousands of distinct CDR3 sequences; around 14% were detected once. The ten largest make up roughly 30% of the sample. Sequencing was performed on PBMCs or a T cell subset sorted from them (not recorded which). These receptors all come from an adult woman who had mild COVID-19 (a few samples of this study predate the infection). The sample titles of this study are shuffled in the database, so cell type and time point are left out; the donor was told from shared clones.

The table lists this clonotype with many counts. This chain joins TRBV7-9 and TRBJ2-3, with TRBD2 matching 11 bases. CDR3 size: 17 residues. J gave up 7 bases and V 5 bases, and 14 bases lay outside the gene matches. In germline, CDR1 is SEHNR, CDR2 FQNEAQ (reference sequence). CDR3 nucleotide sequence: TGTGCCAGCAGCCCAACCCGATTAGCGGGGGGGGAAAATACGCAGTATTTT. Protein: CASSPTRLAGGENTQYF.

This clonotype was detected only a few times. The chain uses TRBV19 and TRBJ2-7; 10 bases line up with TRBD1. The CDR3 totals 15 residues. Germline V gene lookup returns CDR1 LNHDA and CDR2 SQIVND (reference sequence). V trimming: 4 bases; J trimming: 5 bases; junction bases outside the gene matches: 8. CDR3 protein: CASSTRTGGKDEQYF. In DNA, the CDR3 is TGTGCCAGTAGTACCCGGACAGGGGGAAAAGACGAGCAGTACTTC.

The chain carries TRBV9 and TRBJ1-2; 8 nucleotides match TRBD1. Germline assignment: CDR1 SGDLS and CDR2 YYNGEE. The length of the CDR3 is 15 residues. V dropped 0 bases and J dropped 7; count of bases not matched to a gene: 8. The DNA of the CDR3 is TGTGCCAGCAGCGTAGGGGGGACAGGCCTCGCTGGCTACACCTTC. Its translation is CASSVGGTGLAGYTF.

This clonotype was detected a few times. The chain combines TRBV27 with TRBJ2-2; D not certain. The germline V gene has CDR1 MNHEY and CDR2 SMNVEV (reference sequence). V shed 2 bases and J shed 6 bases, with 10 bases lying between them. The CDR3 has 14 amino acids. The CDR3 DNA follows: TGTGCCAGCAGTTTAGAGGTTTCCGCCGGGGAGCTGTTTTTT. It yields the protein CASSLEVSAGELFF.

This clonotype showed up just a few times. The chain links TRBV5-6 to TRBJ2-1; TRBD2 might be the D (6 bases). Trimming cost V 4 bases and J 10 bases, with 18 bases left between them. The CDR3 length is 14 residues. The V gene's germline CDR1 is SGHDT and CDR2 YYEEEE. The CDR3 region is CASSPWDLPREQFF. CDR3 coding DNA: TGTGCCAGCAGCCCGTGGGACTTACCACGAGAGCAGTTCTTC.

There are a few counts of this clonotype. In DNA form, the CDR3 reads TGCGCCAGCAGCCAAGAAGGGCAGCACAATCAGCCCCAGCATTTT. It codes for CASSQEGQHNQPQHF. The chain carries TRBV4-1 and TRBJ1-5, with no clear D. CDR1 MGHRA and CDR2 YSYEKL come from the germline V gene. With 0 bases removed from V and 3 bases from J, the gap between germline ends came to 9 bases. There are 15 residues in the CDR3.

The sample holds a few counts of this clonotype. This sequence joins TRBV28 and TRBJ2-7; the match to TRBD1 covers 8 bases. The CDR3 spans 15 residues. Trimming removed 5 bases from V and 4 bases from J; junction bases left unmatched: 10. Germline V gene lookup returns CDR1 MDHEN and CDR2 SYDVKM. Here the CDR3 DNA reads TGTGCCAGCAGTCCCCCGGCAGGGGGCTTGTACGAGCAGTACTTC. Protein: CASSPPAGGLYEQYF.

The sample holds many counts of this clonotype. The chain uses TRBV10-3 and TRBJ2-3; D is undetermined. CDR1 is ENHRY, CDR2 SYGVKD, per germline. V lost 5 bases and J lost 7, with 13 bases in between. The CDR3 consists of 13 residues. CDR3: CAISLPSDYTQYF. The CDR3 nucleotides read TGTGCCATCAGTCTCCCGAGTGATTATACGCAGTATTTT.

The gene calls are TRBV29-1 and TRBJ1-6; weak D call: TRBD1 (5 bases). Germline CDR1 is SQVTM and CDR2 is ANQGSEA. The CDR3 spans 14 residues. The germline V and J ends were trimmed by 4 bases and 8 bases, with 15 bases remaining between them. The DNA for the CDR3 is TGCAGCGTTGCCTCCGGGACGGGGGATTCACCCCTCCACTTT. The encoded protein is CSVASGTGDSPLHF.

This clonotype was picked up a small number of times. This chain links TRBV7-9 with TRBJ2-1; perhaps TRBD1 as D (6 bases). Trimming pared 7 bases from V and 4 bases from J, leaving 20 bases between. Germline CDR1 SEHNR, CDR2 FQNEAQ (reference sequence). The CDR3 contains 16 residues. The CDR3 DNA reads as TGTGCCAGCAATACCCCCCGTACTAGGGGGTACAATGAGCAGTTCTTC. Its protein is CASNTPRTRGYNEQFF.

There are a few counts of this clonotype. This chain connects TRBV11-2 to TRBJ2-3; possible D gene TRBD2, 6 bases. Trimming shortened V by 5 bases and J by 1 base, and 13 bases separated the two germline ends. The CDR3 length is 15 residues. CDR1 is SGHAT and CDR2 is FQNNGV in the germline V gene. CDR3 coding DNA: TGTGCCAGCAGCAAACTAGCTGTTGGCACAGATACGCAGTATTTT. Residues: CASSKLAVGTDTQYF. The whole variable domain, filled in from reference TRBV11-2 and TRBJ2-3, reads EAGVAQSPRYKIIEKRQSVAFWCNPISGHATLYWYQQILGQGPKLLIQFQNNGVVDDSQLPKDRFSAERLKGVDSTLKIQPAKLEDSAVYLCASSKLAVGTDTQYFGPGTRLTVL.

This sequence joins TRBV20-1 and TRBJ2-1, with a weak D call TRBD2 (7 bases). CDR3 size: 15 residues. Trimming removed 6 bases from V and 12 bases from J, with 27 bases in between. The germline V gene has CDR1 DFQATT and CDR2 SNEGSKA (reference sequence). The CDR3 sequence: CSAIISGGTVLGQFF. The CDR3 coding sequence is TGCAGTGCCATAATATCGGGGGGCACCGTTCTAGGGCAGTTCTTC.

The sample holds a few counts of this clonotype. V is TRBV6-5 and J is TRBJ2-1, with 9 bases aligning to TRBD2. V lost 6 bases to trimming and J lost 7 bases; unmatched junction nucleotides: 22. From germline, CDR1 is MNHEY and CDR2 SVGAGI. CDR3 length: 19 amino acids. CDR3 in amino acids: CASRRFFVLQLAGVNEQFF. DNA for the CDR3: TGTGCCAGCAGAAGGTTTTTTGTACTTCAATTAGCGGGAGTAAATGAGCAGTTCTTC.

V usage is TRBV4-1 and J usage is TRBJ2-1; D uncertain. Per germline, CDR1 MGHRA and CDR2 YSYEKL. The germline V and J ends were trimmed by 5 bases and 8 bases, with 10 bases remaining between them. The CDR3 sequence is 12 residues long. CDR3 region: CASSDEGYEQFF. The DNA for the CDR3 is TGCGCCAGCAGCGATGAAGGGTATGAGCAGTTCTTC.

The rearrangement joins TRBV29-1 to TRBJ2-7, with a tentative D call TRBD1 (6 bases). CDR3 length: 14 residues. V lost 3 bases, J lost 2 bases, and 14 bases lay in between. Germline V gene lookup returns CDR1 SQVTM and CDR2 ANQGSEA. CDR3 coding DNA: TGCAGCGTTGATTTCAGGGGCCCACCCTACGAGCAGTACTTC. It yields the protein CSVDFRGPPYEQYF.

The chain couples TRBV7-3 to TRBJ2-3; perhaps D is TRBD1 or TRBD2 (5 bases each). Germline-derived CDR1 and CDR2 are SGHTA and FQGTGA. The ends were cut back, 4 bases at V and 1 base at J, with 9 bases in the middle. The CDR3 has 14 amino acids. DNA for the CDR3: TGTGCCAGCAGCTCGGGACGTCGCACAGATACGCAGTATTTT. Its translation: CASSSGRRTDTQYF. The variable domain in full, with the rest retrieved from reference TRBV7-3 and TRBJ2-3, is GAGVSQTPSNKVTEKGKYVELRCDPISGHTALYWYRQSLGQGPEFLIYFQGTGAADDSGLPNDRFFAVRPEGSVSTLKIQRTERGDSAVYLCASSSGRRTDTQYFGPGTRLTVL.

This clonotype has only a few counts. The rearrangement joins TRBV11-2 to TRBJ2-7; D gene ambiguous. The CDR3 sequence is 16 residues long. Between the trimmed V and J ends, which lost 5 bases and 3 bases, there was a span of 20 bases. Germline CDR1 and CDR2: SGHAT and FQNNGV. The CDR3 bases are TGTGCCAGCAGCGCCCCGGGTGTCCGGGTTAGCTACGAGCAGTACTTC. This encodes CASSAPGVRVSYEQYF.

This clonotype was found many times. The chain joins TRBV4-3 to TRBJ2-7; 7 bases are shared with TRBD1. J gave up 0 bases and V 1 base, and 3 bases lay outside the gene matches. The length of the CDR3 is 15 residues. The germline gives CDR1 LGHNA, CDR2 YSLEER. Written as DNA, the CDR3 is TGCGCCAGCAGCCAAGTTGGGGACAGCTCCTACGAGCAGTACTTC. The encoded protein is CASSQVGDSSYEQYF.

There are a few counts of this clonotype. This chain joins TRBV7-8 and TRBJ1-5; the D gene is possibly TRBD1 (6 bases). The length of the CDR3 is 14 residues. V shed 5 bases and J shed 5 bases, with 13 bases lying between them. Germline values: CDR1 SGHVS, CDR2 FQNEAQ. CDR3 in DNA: TGTGCCAGCAGCCTTCACAGGGTTTATCAGCCCCAGCATTTT. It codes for CASSLHRVYQPQHF.

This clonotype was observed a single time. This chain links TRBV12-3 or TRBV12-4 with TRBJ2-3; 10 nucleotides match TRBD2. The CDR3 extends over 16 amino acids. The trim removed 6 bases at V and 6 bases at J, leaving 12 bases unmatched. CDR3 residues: CASRPPGAGGRDTQYF. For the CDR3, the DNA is TGTGCCAGCAGGCCCCCCGGAGCGGGAGGGCGGGATACGCAGTATTTT.

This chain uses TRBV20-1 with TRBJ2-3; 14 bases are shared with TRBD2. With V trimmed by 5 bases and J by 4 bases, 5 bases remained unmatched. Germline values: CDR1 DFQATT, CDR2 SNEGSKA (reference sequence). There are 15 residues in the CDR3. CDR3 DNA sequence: TGCAGTGCTCGTCGACTAGCGGGGGGGTCAGATACGCAGTATTTT. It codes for CSARRLAGGSDTQYF.

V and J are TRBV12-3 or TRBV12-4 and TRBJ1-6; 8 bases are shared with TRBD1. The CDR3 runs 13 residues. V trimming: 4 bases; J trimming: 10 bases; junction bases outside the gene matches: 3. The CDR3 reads CASSSGGGSPLHF. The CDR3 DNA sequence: TGTGCCAGCAGTTCAGGGGGCGGGTCACCCCTCCACTTT.

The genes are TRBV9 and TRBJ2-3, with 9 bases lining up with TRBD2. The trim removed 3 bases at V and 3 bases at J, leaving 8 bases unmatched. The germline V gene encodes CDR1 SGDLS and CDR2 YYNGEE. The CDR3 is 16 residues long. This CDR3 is CASSDPTAGGTDTQYF. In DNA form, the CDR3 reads TGTGCCAGCAGCGACCCCACTGCGGGGGGGACAGATACGCAGTATTTT.

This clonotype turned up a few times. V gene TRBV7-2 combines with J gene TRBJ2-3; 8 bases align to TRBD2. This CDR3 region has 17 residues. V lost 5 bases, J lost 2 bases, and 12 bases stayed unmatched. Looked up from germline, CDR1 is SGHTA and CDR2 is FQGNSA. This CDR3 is CASSHPRVAGFTDTQYF. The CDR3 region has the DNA TGTGCCAGCAGCCACCCTAGAGTAGCGGGATTCACAGATACGCAGTATTTT.

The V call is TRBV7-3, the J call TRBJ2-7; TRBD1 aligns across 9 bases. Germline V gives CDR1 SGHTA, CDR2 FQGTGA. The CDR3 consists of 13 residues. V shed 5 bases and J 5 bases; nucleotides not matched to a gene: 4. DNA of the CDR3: TGTGCCAGCAGCCCCACAGGGGGCCACGAGCAGTACTTC. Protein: CASSPTGGHEQYF.

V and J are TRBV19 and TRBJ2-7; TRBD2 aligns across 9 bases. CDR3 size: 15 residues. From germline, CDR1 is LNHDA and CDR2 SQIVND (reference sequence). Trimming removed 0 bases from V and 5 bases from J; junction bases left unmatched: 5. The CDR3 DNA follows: TGTGCCAGTAGTATAGATGCAGCGGGAGGAGACGAGCAGTACTTC. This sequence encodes CASSIDAAGGDEQYF.

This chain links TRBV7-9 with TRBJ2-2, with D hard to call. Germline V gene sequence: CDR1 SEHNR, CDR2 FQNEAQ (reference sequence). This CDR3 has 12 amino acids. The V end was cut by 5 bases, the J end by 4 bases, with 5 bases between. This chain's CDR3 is CASSHSTGELFF. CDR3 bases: TGTGCCAGCAGCCATAGCACCGGGGAGCTGTTTTTT.

The CDR3 is CAWGFYGTSGRYEQYF. DNA for the CDR3: TGTGCCTGGGGGTTCTATGGGACTAGCGGGAGGTACGAGCAGTACTTC. The chain couples TRBV30 to TRBJ2-7; 15 nucleotides line up with TRBD2. CDR1 and CDR2 from the germline V gene are GTSNPN and SVGIG (reference sequence). The ends lost 5 bases at V and 4 bases at J; junction bases unmatched: 9. This CDR3 region has 16 residues.

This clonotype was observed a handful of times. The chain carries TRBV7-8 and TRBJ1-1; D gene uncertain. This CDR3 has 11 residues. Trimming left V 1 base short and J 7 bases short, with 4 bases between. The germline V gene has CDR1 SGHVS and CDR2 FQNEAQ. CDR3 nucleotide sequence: TGTGCCAGCAGCTTAGTTGGTGAAGCTTTCTTT. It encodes CASSLVGEAFF.

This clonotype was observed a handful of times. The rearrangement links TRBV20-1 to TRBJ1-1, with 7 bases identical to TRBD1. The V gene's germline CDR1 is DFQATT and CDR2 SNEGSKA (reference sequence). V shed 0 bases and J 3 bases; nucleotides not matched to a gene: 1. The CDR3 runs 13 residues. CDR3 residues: CSARETGDTEAFF. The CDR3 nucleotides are TGCAGTGCTAGAGAAACAGGGGACACTGAAGCTTTCTTT.

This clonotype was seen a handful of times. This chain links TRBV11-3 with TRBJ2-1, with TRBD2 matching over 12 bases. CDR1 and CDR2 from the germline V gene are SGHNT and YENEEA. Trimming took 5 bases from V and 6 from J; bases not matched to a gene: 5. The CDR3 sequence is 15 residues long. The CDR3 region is CASSLTSGGVNEQFF. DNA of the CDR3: TGTGCCAGCAGCCTGACTAGCGGGGGTGTCAATGAGCAGTTCTTC.